This T cell receptor beta chain was found in a study of T cells in Graves' hyperthyroidism and ophthalmopathy. Lactation, pregnancy, other autoimmune disease or uncontrolled infection led to exclusion of patients. Fresh peripheral blood, more than 9 ml, yielded the PBMCs. This clonotype showed up just a few times. The antigen remains unidentified. The investigators amplified TCR beta CDR3 regions from RNA transcripts. HTBI primers drove first-round RT-PCR of the TCR CDR3. TCRdb itself ran the multiplex PCR reads through MiXCR, one entry per CDR3 protein. The table records 300,000 to 450,000 distinct CDR3 sequences, approximately 15% of them present only once. There are 12 residues in the CDR3. In germline, CDR1 is SNHLY, CDR2 FYNNEI. V lost 2 bases, J lost 4 bases, and 4 bases lay in between. Whole-study findings and limits: Ophthalmopathy and stable hyperthyroidism were separated by a 13 V-J model. Blood also showed most of the thyroid clonotypes that were expanded above 0.001.

The chain has TRBV2 and TRBJ2-3, with D hard to call. The sequenced sample was blood. The clonotype was recovered from a woman aged 55-69 years with Graves' hyperthyroidism. The CDR3 DNA reads as TGTGCCAGCAGTGAACAGTCAGATACGCAGTATTTT. Protein: CASSEQSDTQYF.